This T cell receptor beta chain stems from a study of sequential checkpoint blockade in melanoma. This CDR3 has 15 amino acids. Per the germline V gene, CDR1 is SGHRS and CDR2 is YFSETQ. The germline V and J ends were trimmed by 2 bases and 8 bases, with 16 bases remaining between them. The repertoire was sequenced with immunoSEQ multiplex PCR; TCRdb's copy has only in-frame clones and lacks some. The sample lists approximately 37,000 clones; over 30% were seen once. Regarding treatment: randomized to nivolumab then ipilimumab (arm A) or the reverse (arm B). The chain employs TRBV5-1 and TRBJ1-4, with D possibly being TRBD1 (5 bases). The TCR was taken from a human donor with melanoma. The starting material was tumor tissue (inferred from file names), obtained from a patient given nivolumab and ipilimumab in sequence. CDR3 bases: TGCGCCAGCAGCTTAGGGACCCAAGGCGTCGAAAAACTGTTTTTT. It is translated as CASSLGTQGVEKLFF.